This record looks at one T cell receptor beta chain sequence and its context. Original methodology: The authors estimated nucleated cell counts from reference gene primer amplification. Profiling relied on immunoSEQ multiplex PCR, and the TCRdb table lists in-frame clones only, not all of them. The V and J calls and clone size are taken from that table; D and trimming were inferred from the DNA. The sample lists fewer than 200,000 clones, approximately 79% occurring once. These data come from a study of blood T cell repertoires in COVID-19. Study as a whole: The origin of the acute and convalescent COVID-19 samples was the United States, Italy and Spain. PBMCs, B-cell-depleted T cells, or T cells provided the cDNA or gDNA that made up the material.

The sample taken for sequencing was peripheral blood. The sequence was obtained from a woman in her 70s with acute or convalescent COVID-19.

The CDR3 nucleotides read TGCAGCGTTGCTCGCAGGGACTCCGGGGAGCTGTTTTTT. This sequence encodes CSVARRDSGELFF. The V gene is TRBV29-1, the J gene TRBJ2-2; tentative D call: TRBD2 (6 bases). This CDR3 region has 13 residues. The germline V and J ends were trimmed by 4 bases and 6 bases, with 12 bases remaining between them. CDR1 and CDR2 (germline): SQVTM, ANQGSEA.